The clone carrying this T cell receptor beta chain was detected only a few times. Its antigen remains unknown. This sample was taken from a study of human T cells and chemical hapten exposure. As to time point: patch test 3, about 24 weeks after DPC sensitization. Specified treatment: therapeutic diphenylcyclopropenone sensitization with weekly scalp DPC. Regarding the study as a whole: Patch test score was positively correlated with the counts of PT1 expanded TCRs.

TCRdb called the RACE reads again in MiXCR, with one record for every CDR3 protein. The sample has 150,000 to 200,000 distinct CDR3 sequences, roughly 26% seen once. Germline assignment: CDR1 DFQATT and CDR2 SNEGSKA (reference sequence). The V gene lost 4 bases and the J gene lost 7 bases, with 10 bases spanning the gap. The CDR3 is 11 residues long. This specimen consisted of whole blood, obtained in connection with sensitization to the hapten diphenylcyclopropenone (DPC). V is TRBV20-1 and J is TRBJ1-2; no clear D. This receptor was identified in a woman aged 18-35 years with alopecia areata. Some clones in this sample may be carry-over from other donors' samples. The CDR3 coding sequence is TGCAGTGCTACAACCAGAGGTGGCTACACCTTC. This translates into CSATTRGGYTF.